This is a list of T cell receptor beta chains from one sample in a study of blood T cell repertoires in COVID-19. The method was immunoSEQ multiplex PCR; TCRdb's version includes in-frame clones alone and lacks a portion of them. The repertoire includes 25,000 to 35,000 clones, approximately 89% of them detected once, and around 48% sits in the top ten. The sequenced material came from peripheral blood. Receptors were obtained from a human donor with acute or convalescent COVID-19. The donor label of this sample is uncertain. CDR3s include the opening cysteine and the closing phenylalanine or tryptophan. D genes are given only for firm matches. Expanded clones are given a class, and other clones once, few, many or no size at all.

d_call,v_call,clone_size,j_call,cdr3_aa,cdr3_nt
NA,TRBV21-1,NA,TRBJ2-7,CASSALIPLRVAGSYEQYF,TGTGCCAGCAGCGCCCTAATACCCCTTAGGGTAGCGGGGTCCTACGAGCAGTACTTC
NA,TRBV4-2,NA,TRBJ2-1,CASSQEGGTYNEQFF,TGTGCCAGCAGCCAAGAGGGCGGGACCTACAATGAGCAGTTCTTC
TRBD1,TRBV27,NA,TRBJ1-5,CASRDRERYQPQHF,TGTGCCAGCAGGGACAGGGAACGTTATCAGCCCCAGCATTTT
NA,TRBV5-1,NA,TRBJ1-4,CASSLRAGPNEKLFF,TGCGCCAGCAGCTTACGGGCAGGGCCTAATGAAAAACTGTTTTTT
TRBD1,TRBV27,NA,TRBJ2-1,CASSPDRAYNEQFF,TGTGCCAGCAGTCCGGACAGGGCTTACAATGAGCAGTTCTTC
TRBD2,TRBV7-9,NA,TRBJ2-1,CASSLAPSGSIYIEQFF,TGTGCCAGCAGCTTAGCTCCCAGCGGGAGTATTTATATTGAGCAGTTCTTC
TRBD1,TRBV27,NA,TRBJ2-2,CASTSRGTGAGELFF,TGTGCCAGCACCTCAAGAGGGACAGGGGCCGGGGAGCTGTTTTTT
NA,TRBV9,once,TRBJ1-6,CASSVGGTGNNSPLHF,TGTGCCAGCAGCGTAGGTGGGACTGGGAATAATTCACCCCTCCACTTT
TRBD1,TRBV7-2,NA,TRBJ1-1,CASSPGTANTEAFF,TGTGCCAGCAGCCCCGGGACAGCGAACACTGAAGCTTTCTTT
TRBD1,TRBV11-2,once,TRBJ2-1,CASSRTGRWDEQFF,TGTGCCAGCAGCCGGACAGGGAGGTGGGATGAGCAGTTCTTC
TRBD1,TRBV6-1,NA,TRBJ2-7,CASSEADRGPYEQYF,TGTGCCAGCAGTGAAGCTGACAGGGGCCCATACGAGCAGTACTTC
NA,TRBV6-5,NA,TRBJ2-2,CASIGQTGELFF,TGTGCCAGCATAGGACAGACCGGGGAGCTGTTTTTT
NA,TRBV19,NA,TRBJ1-1,CASDGVPNTEAFF,TGTGCCAGTGACGGGGTACCGAACACTGAAGCTTTCTTT
NA,TRBV5-5,NA,TRBJ1-4,CASSLVSQGNEKLFF,TGTGCCAGCAGCTTGGTGTCCCAGGGTAATGAAAAACTGTTTTTT
TRBD1,TRBV19,NA,TRBJ1-1,CASSTGQGISEAFF,TGTGCCAGTAGTACCGGACAGGGCATCTCTGAAGCTTTCTTT
NA,TRBV5-1,NA,TRBJ2-5,CASSLGDRLGETQYF,TGCGCCAGCAGCTTGGGTGACAGACTAGGGGAGACCCAGTACTTC
TRBD2,TRBV6-5,NA,TRBJ2-7,CASSPGTSEQYF,TGTGCCAGCAGTCCGGGGACTAGCGAGCAGTACTTC
NA,TRBV5-8,NA,TRBJ1-2,CASSLNRDRGYTF,TGTGCCAGCAGCTTAAACAGGGATCGTGGCTACACCTTC
NA,TRBV25-1,NA,TRBJ1-6,CASSETPNSPLHF,TGTGCCAGCAGTGAGACACCGAATTCACCCCTCCACTTT
NA,TRBV18,NA,TRBJ2-3,CASCGYRTDTQYF,TGTGCCAGCTGCGGCTACCGCACAGATACGCAGTATTTT
NA,TRBV15,NA,TRBJ2-7,CATSRRDTVSSYEQYF,TGTGCCACCAGCCGGCGAGACACGGTCAGCTCCTACGAGCAGTACTTC
NA,TRBV9,NA,TRBJ2-6,CASSVDRSVSSGANVLTF,TGTGCCAGCAGCGTAGACAGGTCGGTTAGCTCTGGGGCCAACGTCCTGACTTTC
TRBD1,TRBV5-1,once,TRBJ2-3,CASNQQGPDTQYF,TGCGCCAGCAACCAACAGGGGCCAGATACGCAGTATTTT
NA,TRBV4-2,NA,TRBJ2-5,CASSQGRLGSGLGWETQYF,TGTGCCAGCAGCCAAGGTCGTTTAGGCAGCGGGCTCGGATGGGAGACCCAGTACTTC
TRBD1,TRBV19,NA,TRBJ1-6,CASSRTGQGPDSPLHF,TGTGCCAGTAGCCGGACAGGACAGGGTCCGGATTCACCCCTCCACTTT
NA,TRBV27,NA,TRBJ1-2,CASSFRQGLGGYTF,TGTGCCAGCAGTTTTCGGCAGGGGCTGGGTGGCTACACCTTC
NA,TRBV5-1,NA,TRBJ1-2,CARTRGSNYGYTF,TGCGCCAGGACCAGGGGCTCTAACTATGGCTACACCTTC
TRBD2,TRBV9,NA,TRBJ2-5,CASSVTGTSGHQYF,TGTGCCAGCAGCGTGACCGGGACTAGCGGGCACCAGTACTTC
TRBD1,TRBV11-3,once,TRBJ1-4,CASSLGGRDTRKLFF,TGTGCCAGCAGCCTAGGGGGCAGGGATACTCGAAAACTGTTTTTT
NA,TRBV19,NA,TRBJ1-2,CASSPTGGYGYTF,TGTGCCAGTAGTCCTACCGGGGGCTATGGCTACACCTTC
NA,TRBV5-5,NA,TRBJ1-1,CASSLDRVEGNTEAFF,TGTGCCAGCAGCTTGGACAGGGTTGAGGGAAACACTGAAGCTTTCTTT
TRBD2,TRBV11-3,NA,TRBJ2-1,CASSSGLAGGRNNEQFF,TGTGCCAGCAGCTCCGGACTAGCGGGAGGGCGGAACAATGAGCAGTTCTTC
NA,TRBV7-3,NA,TRBJ1-3,CASSLSPTSSGNTIYF,TGTGCCAGCAGCTTATCTCCGACTAGCTCTGGAAACACCATATATTTT
NA,TRBV18,NA,TRBJ1-6,CASSPTVTSPLHF,TGTGCCAGCTCACCAACAGTGACCTCACCCCTCCACTTT
NA,TRBV3-1/TRBV3-2,NA,TRBJ2-7,CASSHRSVYEQYF,TGTGCCAGCAGCCATCGGAGCGTTTACGAGCAGTACTTC
NA,TRBV5-1,NA,TRBJ2-3,CASRGGGARTDTQYF,TGCGCCAGCAGGGGCGGAGGGGCCAGGACAGATACGCAGTATTTT
TRBD2,TRBV9,NA,TRBJ2-3,CASSVSGVGATDTQYF,TGTGCCAGCAGCGTTAGCGGGGTGGGTGCTACAGATACGCAGTATTTT
TRBD1,TRBV18,NA,TRBJ1-2,CASSRQGAQTNYGYTF,TGTGCCAGCTCAAGACAGGGGGCGCAAACGAACTATGGCTACACCTTC
TRBD1,TRBV27,NA,TRBJ1-3,CASRDRVRNTIYF,TGTGCCAGCAGGGACAGGGTCCGAAACACCATATATTTT
NA,TRBV19,NA,TRBJ2-6,CASSMTKRAGANVLTF,TGTGCCAGTAGTATGACTAAGAGGGCTGGGGCCAACGTCCTGACTTTC
NA,TRBV11-2,NA,TRBJ2-1,CASSRGGGGYNEQFF,TGTGCCAGCAGCCGGGGCGGGGGCGGCTACAATGAGCAGTTCTTC
TRBD2,TRBV6-9,NA,TRBJ2-1,CASRQTKREKTYNEQFF,TGTGCCAGCAGACAAACAAAGCGGGAGAAGACCTACAATGAGCAGTTCTTC
TRBD1,TRBV2,NA,TRBJ1-6,CASKGALYNSPLHF,TGTGCCAGCAAGGGGGCCCTTTATAATTCACCCCTCCACTTT
NA,TRBV30,NA,TRBJ2-1,CAWSVGRASYNEQFF,TGTGCCTGGAGTGTGGGCAGGGCCTCCTACAATGAGCAGTTCTTC
NA,TRBV7-2,once,TRBJ1-1,CASSLNRLNTEAFF,TGTGCCAGCAGCTTAAACAGGTTGAACACTGAAGCTTTCTTT